The clone carrying this T cell receptor (beta chain) has just one count. Its antigen remains unidentified. The data were taken from a study of Ad26.COV2.S vaccination and SARS-CoV-2 variants. Background on the study: Donor allocation was to the COV1001 Ad26.COV2.S trial arm. Study findings and constraints: Participants in the vaccine arm had higher spike-specific TCR breadth; placebo recipients had lower.

Documented treatment: roughly 19 received Ad26.COV2.S at low or high dose, single or two shots; roughly five received placebo; per-sample allocation not given. Sampling was done on day 63 after the first vaccine or placebo injection. Vaccine was an Ad26 vector expressing Wuhan-strain SARS-CoV-2 spike. Clones were read by immunoSEQ multiplex PCR, and TCRdb kept only the in-frame ones, dropping some. This table has around 300,000 clones, 75% to 90% appearing once. Germline assignment: CDR1 LNHDA and CDR2 SQIVND (reference sequence). CDR3 size: 15 residues. Trimming removed 4 bases from V and 9 bases from J, with 19 bases in between.

The gene calls are TRBV19 and TRBJ2-1; no firm D call. The sequence came from a person aged 18-60 years who received the Ad26.COV2.S COVID-19 vaccine or a placebo. The input for sequencing was peripheral blood, taken in a trial of Ad26.COV2.S vaccine versus placebo. The CDR3 spells CASSTLIGPLGEQFF. CDR3 nucleotides: TGTGCCAGTAGTACCCTGATCGGGCCCTTGGGTGAGCAGTTCTTC.